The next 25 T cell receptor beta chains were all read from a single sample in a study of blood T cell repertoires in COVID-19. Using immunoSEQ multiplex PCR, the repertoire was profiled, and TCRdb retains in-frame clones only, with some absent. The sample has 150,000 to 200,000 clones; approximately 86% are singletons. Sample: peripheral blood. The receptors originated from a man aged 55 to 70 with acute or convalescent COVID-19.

Here the CDR3 reads CASSPFRPGGSYEQYF. CDR3 coding DNA: TGTGCCAGCTCACCTTTCCGACCCGGGGGGTCCTACGAGCAGTACTTC. This chain connects TRBV18 to TRBJ2-7, with TRBD2 matching 7 bases. Germline V gene lookup returns CDR1 KGHSH and CDR2 LQKENI. This CDR3 has 16 amino acids. Unmatched junction bases numbered 9, after V lost 3 bases and J lost 1 base.

The CDR3 sequence: CSAVGTSGMFF. The CDR3 DNA reads TGCAGTGCTGTGGGGACTAGCGGGATGTTCTTC. This sequence joins TRBV20-1 and TRBJ2-1, with 13 nucleotides matching TRBD2. Germline CDR1 reads DFQATT; CDR2 reads SNEGSKA (reference sequence). J gave up 15 bases and V 5 bases, and 4 bases lay outside the gene matches. The CDR3 extends over 11 amino acids.

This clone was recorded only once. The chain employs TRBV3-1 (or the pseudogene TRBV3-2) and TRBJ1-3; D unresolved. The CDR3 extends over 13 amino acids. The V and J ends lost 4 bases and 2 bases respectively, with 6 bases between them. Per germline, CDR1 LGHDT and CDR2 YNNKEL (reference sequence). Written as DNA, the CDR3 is TGTGCCAGCAGCCCCAGTACTGGAAACACCATATATTTT. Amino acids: CASSPSTGNTIYF.

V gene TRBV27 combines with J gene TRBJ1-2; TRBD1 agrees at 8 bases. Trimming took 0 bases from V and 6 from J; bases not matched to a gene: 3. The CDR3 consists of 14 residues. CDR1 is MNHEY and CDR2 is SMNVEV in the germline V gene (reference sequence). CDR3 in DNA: TGTGCCAGCAGTTTATCAGGGACAGGTAATGGCTACACCTTC. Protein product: CASSLSGTGNGYTF.

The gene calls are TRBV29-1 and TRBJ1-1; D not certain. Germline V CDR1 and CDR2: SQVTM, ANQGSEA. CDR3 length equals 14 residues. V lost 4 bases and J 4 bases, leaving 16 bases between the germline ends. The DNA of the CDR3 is TGCAGCGTTGTCGGCCGGGAGGGTCGCACTGAAGCTTTCTTT. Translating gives CSVVGREGRTEAFF.

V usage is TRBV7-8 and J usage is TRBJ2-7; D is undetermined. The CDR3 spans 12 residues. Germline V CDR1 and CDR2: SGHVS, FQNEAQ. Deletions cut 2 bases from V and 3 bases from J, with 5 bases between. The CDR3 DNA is TGTGCCAGCAGCTTAAACTTCTACGAGCAGTACTTC. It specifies CASSLNFYEQYF.

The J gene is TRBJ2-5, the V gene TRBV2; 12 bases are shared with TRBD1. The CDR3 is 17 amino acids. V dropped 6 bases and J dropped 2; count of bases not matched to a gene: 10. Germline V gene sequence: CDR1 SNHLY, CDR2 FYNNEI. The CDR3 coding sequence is TGTGCCAGCAGAACGGGACCGGGACAGGGGGCGCAAGAGACCCAGTACTTC. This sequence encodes CASRTGPGQGAQETQYF.

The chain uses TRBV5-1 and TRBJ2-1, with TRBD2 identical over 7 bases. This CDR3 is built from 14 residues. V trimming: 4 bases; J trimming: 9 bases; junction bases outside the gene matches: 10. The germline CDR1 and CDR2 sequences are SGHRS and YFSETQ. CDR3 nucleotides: TGCGCCAGCAGCCCCGGACTAGTTGTCCCTGAGCAGTTCTTC. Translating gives CASSPGLVVPEQFF.

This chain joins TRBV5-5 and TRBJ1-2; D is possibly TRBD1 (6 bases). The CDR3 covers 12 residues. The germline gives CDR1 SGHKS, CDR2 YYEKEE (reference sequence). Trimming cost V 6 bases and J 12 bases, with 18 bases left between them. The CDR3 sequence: CASTLQGARDTF. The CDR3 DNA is TGTGCCAGCACCCTACAGGGCGCACGAGACACCTTC.

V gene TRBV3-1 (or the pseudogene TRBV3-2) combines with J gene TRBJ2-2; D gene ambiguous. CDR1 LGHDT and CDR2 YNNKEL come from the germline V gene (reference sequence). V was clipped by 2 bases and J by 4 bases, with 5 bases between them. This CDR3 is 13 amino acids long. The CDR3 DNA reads TGTGCCAGCAGCCAATTAGCCACCGGGGAGCTGTTTTTT. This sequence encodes CASSQLATGELFF.

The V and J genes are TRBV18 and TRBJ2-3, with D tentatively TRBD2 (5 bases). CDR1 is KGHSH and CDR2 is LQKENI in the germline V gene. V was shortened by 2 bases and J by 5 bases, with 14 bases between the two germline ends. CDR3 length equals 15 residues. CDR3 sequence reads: CASSPAGGRLDTQYF. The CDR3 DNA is TGTGCCAGCTCACCAGCGGGCGGGCGTTTAGATACGCAGTATTTT.

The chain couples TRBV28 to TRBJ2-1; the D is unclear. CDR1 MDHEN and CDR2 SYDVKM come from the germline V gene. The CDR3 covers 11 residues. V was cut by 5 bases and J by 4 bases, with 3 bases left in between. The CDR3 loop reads CASSLYNEQFF. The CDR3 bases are TGTGCCAGCAGTCTATACAATGAGCAGTTCTTC.

The DNA for the CDR3 is TGTGCCAGCAGGAGGACCGGGGGAGCCTCTGGAAACACCATATATTTT. Protein product: CASRRTGGASGNTIYF. The J gene is TRBJ1-3, the V gene TRBV27; D may be TRBD1 (5 bases). Germline CDR1 MNHEY, CDR2 SMNVEV (reference sequence). Trimming removed 6 bases from V and 0 bases from J, with 15 bases in between. This CDR3 has 16 residues.

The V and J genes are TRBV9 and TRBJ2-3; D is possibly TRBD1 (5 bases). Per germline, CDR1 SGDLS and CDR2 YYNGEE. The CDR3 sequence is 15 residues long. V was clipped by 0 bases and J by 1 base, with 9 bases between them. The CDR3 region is CASSVDGRGTDTQYF. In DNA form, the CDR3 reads TGTGCCAGCAGCGTAGATGGCAGGGGCACAGATACGCAGTATTTT.

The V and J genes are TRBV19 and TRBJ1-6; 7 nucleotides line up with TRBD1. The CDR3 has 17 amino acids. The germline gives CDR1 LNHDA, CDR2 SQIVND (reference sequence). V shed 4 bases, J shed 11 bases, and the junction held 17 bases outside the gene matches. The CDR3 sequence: CASSSPTGWTTFPPLHF. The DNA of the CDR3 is TGTGCCAGTAGTAGCCCGACAGGGTGGACGACCTTTCCACCCCTCCACTTT.

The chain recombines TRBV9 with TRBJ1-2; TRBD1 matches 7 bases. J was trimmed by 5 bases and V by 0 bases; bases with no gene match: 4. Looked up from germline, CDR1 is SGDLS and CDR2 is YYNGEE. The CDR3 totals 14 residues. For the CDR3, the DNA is TGTGCCAGCAGCGTAGCACCAGGGGGTTATGGCTACACCTTC. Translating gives CASSVAPGGYGYTF.

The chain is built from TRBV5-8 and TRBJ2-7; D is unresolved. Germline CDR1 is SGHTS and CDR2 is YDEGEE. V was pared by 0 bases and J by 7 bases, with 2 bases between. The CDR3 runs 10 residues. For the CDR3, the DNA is TGTGCCAGCAGCTTGGTAGAGCAGTACTTC. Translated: CASSLVEQYF.

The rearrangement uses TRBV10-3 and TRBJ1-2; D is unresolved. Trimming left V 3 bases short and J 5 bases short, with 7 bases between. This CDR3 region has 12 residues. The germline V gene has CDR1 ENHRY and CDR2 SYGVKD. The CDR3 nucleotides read TGTGCCATCAGTGACACGGTTTATGGCTACACCTTC. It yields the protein CAISDTVYGYTF.

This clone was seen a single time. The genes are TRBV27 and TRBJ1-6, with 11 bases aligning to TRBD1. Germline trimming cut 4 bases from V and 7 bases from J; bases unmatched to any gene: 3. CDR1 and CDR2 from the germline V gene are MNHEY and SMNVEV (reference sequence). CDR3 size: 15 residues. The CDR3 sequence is CASSSGTGGNSPLHF. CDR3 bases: TGTGCCAGCAGTTCAGGGACAGGGGGGAATTCACCCCTCCACTTT.

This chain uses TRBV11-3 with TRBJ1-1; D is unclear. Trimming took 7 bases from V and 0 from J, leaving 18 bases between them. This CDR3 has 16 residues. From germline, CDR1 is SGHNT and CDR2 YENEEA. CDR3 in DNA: TGTGCCAGCACCGCCCAGTATCTGAATTTGAACACTGAAGCTTTCTTT. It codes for CASTAQYLNLNTEAFF.

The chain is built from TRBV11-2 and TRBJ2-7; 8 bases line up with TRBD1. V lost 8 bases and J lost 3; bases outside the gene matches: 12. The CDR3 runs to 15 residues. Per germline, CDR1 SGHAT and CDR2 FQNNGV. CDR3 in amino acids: CASLTAKGQVYEQYF. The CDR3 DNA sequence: TGTGCCAGCCTCACGGCGAAGGGACAGGTCTACGAGCAGTACTTC.

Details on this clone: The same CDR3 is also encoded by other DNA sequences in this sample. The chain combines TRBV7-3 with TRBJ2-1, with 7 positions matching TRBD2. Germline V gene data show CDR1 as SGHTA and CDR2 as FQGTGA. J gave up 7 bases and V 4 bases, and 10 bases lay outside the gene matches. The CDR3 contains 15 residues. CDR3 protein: CASSSVAGVGNEQFF. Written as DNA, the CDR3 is TGTGCCAGCAGCTCCGTGGCGGGAGTTGGAAATGAGCAGTTCTTC. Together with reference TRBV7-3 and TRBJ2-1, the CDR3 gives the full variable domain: GAGVSQTPSNKVTEKGKYVELRCDPISGHTALYWYRQSLGQGPEFLIYFQGTGAADDSGLPNDRFFAVRPEGSVSTLKIQRTERGDSAVYLCASSSVAGVGNEQFFGPGTRLTVL.

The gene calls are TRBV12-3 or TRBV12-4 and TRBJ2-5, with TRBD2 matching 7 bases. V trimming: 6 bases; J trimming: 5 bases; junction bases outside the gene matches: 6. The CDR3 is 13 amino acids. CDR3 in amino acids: CASSSSGGETQYF. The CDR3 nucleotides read TGTGCCAGCAGCTCCTCCGGGGGGGAGACCCAGTACTTC.

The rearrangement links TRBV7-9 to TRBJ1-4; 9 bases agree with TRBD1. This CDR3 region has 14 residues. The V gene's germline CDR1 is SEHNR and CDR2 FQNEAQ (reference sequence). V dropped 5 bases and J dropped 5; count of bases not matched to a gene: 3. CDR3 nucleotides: TGTGCCAGCAGCCGGACAGGGGTGAATGAAAAACTGTTTTTT. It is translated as CASSRTGVNEKLFF.

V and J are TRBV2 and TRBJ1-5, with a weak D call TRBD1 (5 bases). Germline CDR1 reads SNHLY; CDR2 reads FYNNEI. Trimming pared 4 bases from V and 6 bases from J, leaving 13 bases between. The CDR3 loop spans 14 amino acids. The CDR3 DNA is TGTGCCAGCAGTGGGGTGCGGGGGGTTCAGCCCCAGCATTTT. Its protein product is CASSGVRGVQPQHF. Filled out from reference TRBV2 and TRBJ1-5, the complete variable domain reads EPEVTQTPSHQVTQMGQEVILRCVPISNHLYFYWYRQILGQKVEFLVSFYNNEISEKSEIFDDQFSVERPDGSNFTLKIRSTKLEDSAMYFCASSGVRGVQPQHFGDGTRLSIL.